Listed below are T cell receptor beta chains from one sample, sequenced in a study of T-cell reconstitution after alpha-beta-depleted transplantation in children. Via MiXCR, TCRdb re-called the PCR reads, giving one row per CDR3 protein. The top ten hold roughly 4.8% of the sample, which has around 800,000 distinct CDR3 sequences, about 16% seen once. The sample was PBMCs, mostly from graft donor cells, taken 360 days after TCRalphabeta/CD19-depleted stem cell transplant. These receptor sequences come from a male patient between 5 and 17 years old who had a stem cell transplant for acute lymphoblastic leukemia, so the T cells may come from the graft donor. CDR3s include the opening cysteine and the closing phenylalanine or tryptophan. D genes are given only for firm matches. Size tells how often a clone was seen (once, few, many) or the class of an expanded clone, and some rows leave it out.

d_call	v_call	cdr3_length	clone_size	j_call	cdr3_nt	cdr3_aa
.	TRBV11-3	16	.	TRBJ2-3	TGTGCCAGCAGCTTTCCAAGAGACAGTAGCACAGATACGCAGTATTTT	CASSFPRDSSTDTQYF
.	TRBV27	14	.	TRBJ2-2	TGTGCCAGCTCGTGGAGCGCGAACACCGGGGAGCTGTTTTTT	CASSWSANTGELFF
.	TRBV7-2	15	many	TRBJ2-7	TGTGCCAGCAGCTTATCTGCCCGGGACTGGGGGGAGCAGTACTTC	CASSLSARDWGEQYF
.	TRBV7-8	14	.	TRBJ2-5	TGTGCCAGCACCGACAGATCGTACCAAGAGACCCAGTACTTC	CASTDRSYQETQYF
TRBD2	TRBV12-3/TRBV12-4	14	few	TRBJ2-7	TGTGCCAGCAGTAGGGCTAGCGGGAGGTACGAGCAGTACTTC	CASSRASGRYEQYF
TRBD1	TRBV4-2	16	many	TRBJ2-7	TGTGCCAGCAGCCAAGAAATGGACAGGCGAGCCTACGAGCAGTACTTC	CASSQEMDRRAYEQYF
TRBD1	TRBV27	15	.	TRBJ1-5	TGTGCCAGCAGTCGCAGGGGGTATAGCAATCAGCCCCAGCATTTT	CASSRRGYSNQPQHF
TRBD2	TRBV7-6	15	.	TRBJ2-7	TGTGCCAGCAGCTTAGAGCCAGCGGGAGCCTACGAGCAGTACTTC	CASSLEPAGAYEQYF
TRBD1	TRBV7-9	15	.	TRBJ2-1	TGTGCCAGCAGCGAATCCGGGACAGTGGGGAATGAGCAGTTCTTC	CASSESGTVGNEQFF
.	TRBV3-1	15	many	TRBJ2-7	TGTGCCAGCAGCCCTCGATGGGTCTCCTCCTACGAGCAGTACTTC	CASSPRWVSSYEQYF
.	TRBV29-1	13	.	TRBJ2-4	TGCAGCGTGGAACAGTCACGGAAAAACATTCAGTACTTC	CSVEQSRKNIQYF
.	TRBV5-1	16	.	TRBJ2-5	TGCGCCAGCAGCTTGACCCCGCGGGGCCTTCAAGAGACCCAGTACTTC	CASSLTPRGLQETQYF
.	TRBV7-3	16	few	TRBJ2-2	.	CASSTRQGLTPGSCFF
TRBD2	TRBV7-3	14	few	TRBJ2-4	TGTGCCAGCAGCCCCCGGACGGCGGGAGGCATTCAGTACTTC	CASSPRTAGGIQYF
TRBD1	TRBV9	13	.	TRBJ1-2	TGTGCCAGCAGCGCCCGACAGGGGTATGGCTACACCTTC	CASSARQGYGYTF
.	TRBV4-1	17	few	TRBJ1-1	TGCGCCAGCAGCGAACCCCTCCTGCCCCCCTTGGACACTGAAGCTTTCTTT	CASSEPLLPPLDTEAFF
.	TRBV6-5	16	few	TRBJ2-4	TGTGCCAGCAGTTACTCGCAGAAGGGGGTTGGAAACATTCAGTACTTC	CASSYSQKGVGNIQYF
TRBD1	TRBV5-1	14	few	TRBJ1-2	TGCGCCAGCAGCGAGGGACAGCTCGACTATGGCTACACCTTC	CASSEGQLDYGYTF
TRBD1	TRBV10-2	14	.	TRBJ2-1	TGCGCCAGCAGCCCGGGACAGGGTTTGGATGAGCAGTTCTTC	CASSPGQGLDEQFF
TRBD2	TRBV12-3/TRBV12-4	16	few	TRBJ2-1	TGTGCCAGCAGTTCCATTAGCGGGATACGTATGGGTGAGCAGTTCTTC	CASSSISGIRMGEQFF
.	TRBV7-2	16	once	TRBJ2-5	TGTGCCAGCAGCTGGGGGGGCTGGTTTGGGCGAGAGACCCAGTACTTC	CASSWGGWFGRETQYF
.	TRBV10-3	14	many	TRBJ1-2	TGTGCCATCAGAAAATGGACAGACTCCTATGGCTTCACCTTC	CAIRKWTDSYGFTF
TRBD2	TRBV12-3/TRBV12-4	18	.	TRBJ2-3	TGTGCCAGCAGTTTAGACCTCGGGCTAGCGGGAGGTAGAGATACGCAGTATTTT	CASSLDLGLAGGRDTQYF
TRBD2	TRBV5-1	15	few	TRBJ2-5	TGCGCCAGCAGTCCATCTAGCGGGTTTCAAGAGACCCAGTACTTC	CASSPSSGFQETQYF
TRBD1	TRBV6-1	17	few	TRBJ2-3	TGTGCCAGCAGTCCCTTAACAGGGGCCTTGGGCACAGATACGCAGTATTTT	CASSPLTGALGTDTQYF
TRBD2	TRBV5-1	16	few	TRBJ2-1	TGCGCCAGCAGCTTCCTCGGGACTAGCGGGAGCAATGAGCAGTTCTTC	CASSFLGTSGSNEQFF
.	TRBV12-3/TRBV12-4	16	.	TRBJ2-7	TGTGCCAGCAGTTTTCGTGGGGGATCCCCATTCGACGAGCAGTACTTC	CASSFRGGSPFDEQYF
TRBD1	TRBV12-3/TRBV12-4	13	.	TRBJ1-2	TGTGCCAACACAGGGGGGCAGGTTGATGGCTACACCTTC	CANTGGQVDGYTF
.	TRBV7-9	13	.	TRBJ1-1	TGTGCCAGCATACACAGGGTTGAGGCTGAAGCTTTCTTT	CASIHRVEAEAFF
.	TRBV24-1	13	many	TRBJ2-1	TGTGCCACCAGTGATTGGACAGACAATGAGCAGTTCTTC	CATSDWTDNEQFF
.	TRBV19	11	few	TRBJ1-1	TGTGCCACCGGGCTGGGCACTGAAGCTTTCTTT	CATGLGTEAFF
.	TRBV3-1	15	.	TRBJ2-1	TGTGCCAGCAGCCAAGGGGCTAGTCAGGCCAATGAGCAGTTCTTC	CASSQGASQANEQFF
TRBD1	TRBV19	15	.	TRBJ1-6	TGTGCCAGTAGTCTGACCGGACAGGGCGATTCACCCCTCCACTTT	CASSLTGQGDSPLHF
.	TRBV5-1	15	few	TRBJ2-1	TGCGCCAGCAGCTTCAATGACAGGTCCTACAATGAGCAGTTCTTC	CASSFNDRSYNEQFF
.	TRBV6-2/TRBV6-3	14	many	TRBJ2-2	TGTGCCAGCAGTGAGGGGTTTCGGACCGGGGAGCTGTTTTTT	CASSEGFRTGELFF
.	TRBV10-1	14	.	TRBJ1-3	TGCGCCAGCGCAGCGAGTTCGCGGGGAAACACCATATATTTT	CASAASSRGNTIYF
.	TRBV20-1	14	.	TRBJ2-1	TGCAGTGCTAGAGCTTTAGGGTTCAACAATGAGCAGTTCTTC	CSARALGFNNEQFF
.	TRBV12-3/TRBV12-4	13	few	TRBJ1-1	TGTGCCAGCAGTTTCCCCCAGGTGGGCAAAGCTTTCTTT	CASSFPQVGKAFF
.	TRBV29-1	12	.	TRBJ1-4	TGCAGCGTTGCGGGCTATAATGAAAAACTGTTTTTT	CSVAGYNEKLFF
.	TRBV6-2/TRBV6-3	13	few	TRBJ2-1	TGTGCCAGCAGTTCCAGGGCGGACAATGAGCAGTTCTTC	CASSSRADNEQFF
.	TRBV15	13	.	TRBJ2-2	TGTGCCACCAGCAGAGTTAGGGCCGGGGAGCTGTTTTTT	CATSRVRAGELFF
TRBD1	TRBV10-3	13	many	TRBJ1-1	TGTGCCATCAGTGAGACTGGGACAGGGGTAGCTTTCTTT	CAISETGTGVAFF
.	TRBV11-2	13	many	TRBJ2-1	TGTGCCAGCAGTGGTGACAGTTACAATGAGCAGTTCTTC	CASSGDSYNEQFF
.	TRBV12-3/TRBV12-4	12	.	TRBJ2-4	TGTGCCAGCAGTTTCAGGGTGAACATTCAGTACTTC	CASSFRVNIQYF
TRBD2	TRBV7-8	18	.	TRBJ2-1	TGTGCCAGCAGCTTAGGGCTGATCGGGAGGGCCCAGCTCAATGAGCAGTTCTTC	CASSLGLIGRAQLNEQFF
TRBD2	TRBV27	16	.	TRBJ2-1	TGTGCCAGCAGTTTGAGTCTAGCGGTCCCCTACAATGAGCAGTTCTTC	CASSLSLAVPYNEQFF
.	TRBV5-1	17	.	TRBJ1-1	TGCGCCAGCAGCTTGGCCCGGAGGGTAGAGGTTGGAGCTGAAGCTTTCTTT	CASSLARRVEVGAEAFF
TRBD2	TRBV25-1	15	.	TRBJ2-5	TGTGCCAGCAGTTTTGAGCGGGAGGTGGGAGAGACCCAGTACTTC	CASSFEREVGETQYF
.	TRBV6-2/TRBV6-3	15	.	TRBJ2-7	TGTGCCAGCAGTTACTCGCGAGGGCTCTCCTACGAGCAGTACTTC	CASSYSRGLSYEQYF